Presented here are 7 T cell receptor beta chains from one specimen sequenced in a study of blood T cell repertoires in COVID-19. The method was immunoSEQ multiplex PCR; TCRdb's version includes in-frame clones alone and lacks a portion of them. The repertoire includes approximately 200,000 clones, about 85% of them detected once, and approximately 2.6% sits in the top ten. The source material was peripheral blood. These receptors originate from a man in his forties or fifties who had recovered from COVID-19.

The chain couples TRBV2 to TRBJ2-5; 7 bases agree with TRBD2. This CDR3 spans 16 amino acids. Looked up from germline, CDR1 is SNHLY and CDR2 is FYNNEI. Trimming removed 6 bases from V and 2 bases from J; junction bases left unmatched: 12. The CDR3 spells CASSGTIDSRQETQYF. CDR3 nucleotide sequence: TGTGCCAGCAGCGGGACTATAGACTCGCGACAAGAGACCCAGTACTTC. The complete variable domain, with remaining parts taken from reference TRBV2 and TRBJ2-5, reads EPEVTQTPSHQVTQMGQEVILRCVPISNHLYFYWYRQILGQKVEFLVSFYNNEISEKSEIFDDQFSVERPDGSNFTLKIRSTKLEDSAMYFCASSGTIDSRQETQYFGPGTRLLVL.

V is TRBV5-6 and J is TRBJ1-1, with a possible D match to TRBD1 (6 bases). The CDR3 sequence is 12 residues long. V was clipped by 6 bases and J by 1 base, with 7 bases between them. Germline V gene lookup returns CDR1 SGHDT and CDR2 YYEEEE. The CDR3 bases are TGTGCCAGCAAACAGGGGAACACTGAAGCTTTCTTT. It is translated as CASKQGNTEAFF.

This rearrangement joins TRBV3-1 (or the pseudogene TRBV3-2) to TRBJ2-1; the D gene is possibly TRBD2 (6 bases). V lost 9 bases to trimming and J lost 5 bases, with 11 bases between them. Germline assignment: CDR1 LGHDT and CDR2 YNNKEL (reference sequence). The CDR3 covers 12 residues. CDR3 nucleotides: TGTGCCAGTACCGAGCGGGACAATGAGCAGTTCTTC. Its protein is CASTERDNEQFF.

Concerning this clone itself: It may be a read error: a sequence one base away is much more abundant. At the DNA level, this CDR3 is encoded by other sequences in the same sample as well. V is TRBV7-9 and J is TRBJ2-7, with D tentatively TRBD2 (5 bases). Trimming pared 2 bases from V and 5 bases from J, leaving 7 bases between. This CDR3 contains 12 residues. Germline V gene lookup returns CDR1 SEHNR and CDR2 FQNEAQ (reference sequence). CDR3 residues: CASSLTGDEQYF. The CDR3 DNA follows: TGTGCCAGCAGCTTAACCGGGGACGAGCAGTACTTC.

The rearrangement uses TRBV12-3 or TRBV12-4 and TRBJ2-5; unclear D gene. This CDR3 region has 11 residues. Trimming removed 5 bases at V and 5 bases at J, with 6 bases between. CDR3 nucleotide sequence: TGTGCCAGCAGTAGAGCGGAGACCCAGTACTTC. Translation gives CASSRAETQYF.

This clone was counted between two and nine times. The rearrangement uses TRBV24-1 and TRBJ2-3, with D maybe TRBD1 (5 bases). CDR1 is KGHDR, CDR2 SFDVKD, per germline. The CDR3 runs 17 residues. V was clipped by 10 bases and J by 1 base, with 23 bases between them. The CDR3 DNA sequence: TGTGCCACAACTTTGTCCCGGACAAATGGGGGCACAGATACGCAGTATTTT. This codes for CATTLSRTNGGTDTQYF.

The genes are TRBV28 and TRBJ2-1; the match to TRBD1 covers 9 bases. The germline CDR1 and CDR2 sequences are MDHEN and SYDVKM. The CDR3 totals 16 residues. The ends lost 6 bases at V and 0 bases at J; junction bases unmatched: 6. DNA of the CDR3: TGTGCCAGCAGCCGGACAGGGGCAAGCTCCTACAATGAGCAGTTCTTC. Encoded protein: CASSRTGASSYNEQFF.